The 24 T cell receptor beta chains in this list originate from one sample, sequenced in a study of T cell repertoires in cytomegalovirus infection. These receptors lack a known antigen. TCRdb itself ran the reads through MiXCR, one entry per CDR3 protein. Of 20,000 to 25,000 distinct CDR3 sequences listed, 42% are singletons. The specimen was CD8+ T cells from cultured PBMCs, collected from culture after CMV antigen stimulation. These receptors originate from a human donor in good health (CMV status not recorded). Some clones in this sample may be carry-over from other donors' samples.

The chain uses TRBV19 and TRBJ2-7; D might be TRBD2 (6 bases). Germline loops: CDR1 LNHDA, CDR2 SQIVND (reference sequence). Trimming removed 6 bases from V and 5 bases from J, with 20 bases in between. The CDR3 length is 15 residues. The CDR3 here is CASSQSGGAGNEQYF. In nucleotides, the CDR3 is TGTGCCAGTAGCCAGTCGGGCGGGGCGGGCAACGAGCAGTACTTC.

This clonotype was observed a handful of times. The V call is TRBV4-3, the J call TRBJ2-1; TRBD2 is a possible D gene (5 bases). The V gene's germline CDR1 is LGHNA and CDR2 YSLEER. The CDR3 length is 18 residues. The V and J ends lost 2 bases and 7 bases respectively, with 24 bases between them. The CDR3 protein is CASSQYPRQANRRNEQFF. CDR3 sequence (DNA): TGCGCCAGCAGCCAATACCCAAGACAAGCGAACCGGAGGAATGAGCAGTTCTTC.

The genes are TRBV7-2 and TRBJ2-5; D gene unclear. From germline, CDR1 is SGHTA and CDR2 FQGNSA. This CDR3 is built from 15 residues. V gave up 2 bases and J gave up 4 bases, with 14 bases separating them. CDR3 in DNA: TGTGCCAGCAGCTTACTGGGCGAGCGTCGAGAGACCCAGTACTTC. Its protein product is CASSLLGERRETQYF. The full variable domain, completed using reference TRBV7-2 and TRBJ2-5, is GAGVSQSPSNKVTEKGKDVELRCDPISGHTALYWYRQSLGQGLEFLIYFQGNSAPDKSGLPSDRFSAERTGGSVSTLTIQRTQQEDSAVYLCASSLLGERRETQYFGPGTRLLVL.

This clonotype was observed a handful of times. The J gene is TRBJ2-2, the V gene TRBV7-2, with D perhaps given as TRBD1 or TRBD2 (5 bases each). The CDR3 has 14 amino acids. Germline values: CDR1 SGHTA, CDR2 FQGNSA. Trimming shortened V by 7 bases and J by 4 bases, and 13 bases separated the two germline ends. The CDR3 spells CASTSRGVTGELFF. CDR3 nucleotides: TGTGCCAGCACCTCAAGGGGAGTCACCGGGGAGCTGTTTTTT.

This clonotype was observed at least ten times. The chain combines TRBV7-9 with TRBJ1-5; 8 nucleotides line up with TRBD1. The CDR3 has 16 residues. Germline values: CDR1 SEHNR, CDR2 FQNEAQ (reference sequence). V shed 5 bases and J 1 base; nucleotides not matched to a gene: 7. CDR3 sequence (DNA): TGTGCCAGCAGCCTATCGACAGGGGCCAGCAATCAGCCCCAGCATTTT. It encodes CASSLSTGASNQPQHF.

V and J are TRBV6-8 and TRBJ2-5; 8 nucleotides agree with TRBD1. J lost 5 bases, V lost 4 bases, and 6 bases had no gene match. The germline V gene has CDR1 MNHGY and CDR2 SAAAGT. This CDR3 region has 14 residues. CDR3 loop: CASSSPWTGETQYF. The CDR3 nucleotides read TGTGCCAGCAGTTCCCCGTGGACAGGGGAGACCCAGTACTTC.

There are a few counts of this clonotype. The V and J genes are TRBV4-1 and TRBJ1-6; the D is unclear. Trimming removed 0 bases at V and 10 bases at J, with 13 bases between. This CDR3 comprises 15 residues. In germline, CDR1 is MGHRA, CDR2 YSYEKL. The CDR3: CASSQEVPGNSPLHF. The DNA for the CDR3 is TGCGCCAGCAGCCAAGAAGTTCCGGGTAACTCACCCCTCCACTTT.

The V gene is TRBV11-2, the J gene TRBJ1-2; D perhaps matches TRBD1 (6 bases). The CDR3 spans 16 residues. Trimming removed 4 bases from V and 0 bases from J, with 15 bases in between. From germline, CDR1 is SGHAT and CDR2 FQNNGV. The CDR3 nucleotides are TGTGCCAGCAGCTGGGGGGACACCAGACCTAACTATGGCTACACCTTC. Protein sequence: CASSWGDTRPNYGYTF.

This chain uses TRBV6-2 or TRBV6-3 with TRBJ2-1, with 11 bases identical to TRBD1. CDR3 length equals 14 residues. The J segment lost 8 bases and the V segment lost 8 bases, leaving 8 bases of the junction unmatched. CDR1 and CDR2 from the germline V gene are MNHEY and SVGEGT. This CDR3 reads CASEGTGGKDEQFF. CDR3 DNA sequence: TGTGCCAGCGAAGGGACAGGGGGTAAGGATGAGCAGTTCTTC.

This clonotype was found a few times. The V call is TRBV7-6, the J call TRBJ1-1, with D unresolved. CDR3 size: 12 residues. V lost 3 bases and J 5 bases, leaving 7 bases between the germline ends. CDR1 is SGHVS and CDR2 is FNYEAQ in the germline V gene. This chain's CDR3 is CASSLDPTEAFF. The CDR3 DNA follows: TGTGCCAGCAGCTTGGATCCAACTGAAGCTTTCTTT.

This clonotype was seen at least ten times. The chain couples TRBV11-2 to TRBJ1-1; D uncertain. The CDR3 contains 12 residues. The V end was cut by 6 bases, the J end by 1 base, with 6 bases between. CDR1 is SGHAT, CDR2 FQNNGV, per germline. The DNA of the CDR3 is TGTGCCAGCAGTGAGGGGAACACTGAAGCTTTCTTT. Protein product: CASSEGNTEAFF.

This clonotype came up many times. The chain uses TRBV7-9 and TRBJ1-5; D gene ambiguous. V lost 5 bases, J lost 0 bases, and 14 bases lay in between. This CDR3 is 16 amino acids long. The germline V gene encodes CDR1 SEHNR and CDR2 FQNEAQ (reference sequence). The DNA of the CDR3 is TGTGCCAGCAGCCTTATGGGCGAGAATAGCAATCAGCCCCAGCATTTT. Translated, it gives CASSLMGENSNQPQHF.

The V and J genes are TRBV20-1 and TRBJ1-2; D remains ambiguous. Trimming removed 3 bases at V and 0 bases at J, with 11 bases between. This CDR3 contains 14 residues. The germline V gene has CDR1 DFQATT and CDR2 SNEGSKA (reference sequence). The CDR3 protein is CSARKGQANYGYTF. The CDR3 DNA sequence: TGCAGTGCTAGGAAGGGCCAAGCTAACTATGGCTACACCTTC.

In this sample, this clonotype turned up a few times. This chain uses TRBV3-1 with TRBJ2-7; 7 nucleotides match TRBD1. The ends lost 4 bases at V and 1 base at J; junction bases unmatched: 4. The CDR3 is made up of 14 amino acids. From germline, CDR1 is LGHDT and CDR2 YNNKEL (reference sequence). CDR3 sequence: CASSPYRGSYEQYF. The CDR3 DNA reads as TGTGCCAGCAGCCCCTACAGGGGATCCTACGAGCAGTACTTC.

This clonotype was seen a few times. The chain couples TRBV10-3 to TRBJ2-5; no firm D call. Germline values: CDR1 ENHRY, CDR2 SYGVKD. V lost 1 base to trimming and J lost 3 bases, with 6 bases between them. The CDR3 length is 13 residues. The CDR3 coding sequence is TGTGCCATCAGTGAGTTAAATGAAGAGACCCAGTACTTC. Residues: CAISELNEETQYF.

The genes are TRBV3-1 and TRBJ1-1, with D unclear. There are 15 residues in the CDR3. V dropped 0 bases and J dropped 1 base, with 9 bases sitting between them. Germline V CDR1 and CDR2: LGHDT, YNNKEL (reference sequence). The CDR3 DNA reads as TGTGCCAGCAGCCAAGAAATCAGAGGGAACACTGAAGCTTTCTTT. Translating gives CASSQEIRGNTEAFF.

This chain links TRBV27 with TRBJ2-1; 7 bases are a match to TRBD1. The CDR3 extends over 14 amino acids. CDR1 and CDR2 from the germline V gene are MNHEY and SMNVEV (reference sequence). V was pared by 8 bases and J by 9 bases, with 13 bases of the junction left unmatched. The CDR3 sequence: CASLKSGTVGEQFF. The CDR3 nucleotides are TGTGCCAGCCTTAAGTCCGGGACAGTTGGTGAGCAGTTCTTC.

This clonotype occurred many times. This chain uses TRBV15 with TRBJ2-5; D is unresolved. Trimming removed 3 bases at V and 5 bases at J, with 10 bases between. The germline gives CDR1 LNHNV, CDR2 YYDKDF (reference sequence). CDR3 length equals 13 residues. The CDR3 reads CATSSHAGETQYF. CDR3 nucleotide sequence: TGTGCCACCAGCAGTCATGCCGGCGAGACCCAGTACTTC. Based on the CDR3 plus reference TRBV15 and TRBJ2-5, the full variable domain is DAMVIQNPRYQVTQFGKPVTLSCSQTLNHNVMYWYQQKSSQAPKLLFHYYDKDFNNEADTPDNFQSRRPNTSFCFLDIRSPGLGDTAMYLCATSSHAGETQYFGPGTRLLVL.

A few counts support this clonotype. The chain is built from TRBV12-3 or TRBV12-4 and TRBJ1-6, with a tentative D call TRBD1 (6 bases). Trimming stripped 5 bases from V and 7 bases from J, with 12 bases between. The length of the CDR3 is 14 residues. The CDR3 DNA sequence: TGTGCCAGCAGTCAGGGGATGGGGAATTCACCCCTCCACTTT. Protein: CASSQGMGNSPLHF.

CDR3 region: CASSYGFVYEQYF. The DNA of the CDR3 is TGTGCCAGCAGTTACGGCTTTGTCTACGAGCAGTACTTC. This chain connects TRBV6-2 or TRBV6-3 to TRBJ2-7; D is unresolved. V lost 2 bases and J lost 3, with 8 bases in between. CDR1 is MNHEY and CDR2 is SVGEGT in the germline V gene. This CDR3 has 13 amino acids.

The gene calls are TRBV19 and TRBJ2-1, with 9 bases matching TRBD1. Germline V gene data show CDR1 as LNHDA and CDR2 as SQIVND (reference sequence). Trimming removed 3 bases from V and 5 bases from J; junction bases left unmatched: 5. The CDR3 covers 15 residues. The CDR3 sequence is CASSMTGGWNNEQFF. CDR3 DNA: TGTGCCAGTAGTATGACAGGGGGGTGGAACAATGAGCAGTTCTTC. Looking up the rest from reference TRBV19 and TRBJ2-1 gives the full variable domain: DGGITQSPKYLFRKEGQNVTLSCEQNLNHDAMYWYRQDPGQGLRLIYYSQIVNDFQKGDIAEGYSVSREKKESFPLTVTSAQKNPTAFYLCASSMTGGWNNEQFFGPGTRLTVL.

This clonotype showed up many times. This chain connects TRBV11-2 to TRBJ2-3; D unresolved. CDR1 and CDR2 from the germline V gene are SGHAT and FQNNGV. The CDR3 has 16 amino acids. V was clipped by 4 bases and J by 2 bases, with 16 bases between them. In DNA, the CDR3 is TGTGCCAGCAGCTCGGAGCGAGAAGCTTTCACAGATACGCAGTATTTT. This sequence encodes CASSSEREAFTDTQYF. Looking up the rest from reference TRBV11-2 and TRBJ2-3 gives the full variable domain: EAGVAQSPRYKIIEKRQSVAFWCNPISGHATLYWYQQILGQGPKLLIQFQNNGVVDDSQLPKDRFSAERLKGVDSTLKIQPAKLEDSAVYLCASSSEREAFTDTQYFGPGTRLTVL.

Comments on this clonotype: One junction end does not reproduce the germline sequence, and a read error may be involved. The V gene is TRBV7-9, the J gene TRBJ2-5; possibly TRBD2 for D (5 bases). CDR3 length equals 16 residues. Germline V gene data show CDR1 as SEHNR and CDR2 as FQNEAQ (reference sequence). CDR3 DNA sequence: TGTGCCAGCAGCCCATCCACGACTATGTACCAAGACACCCAGTACTTC. Its protein is CASSPSTTMYQDTQYF. Supplemented by reference TRBV7-9 and TRBJ2-5, the full variable domain reads DTGVSQNPRHKITKRGQNVTFRCDPISEHNRLYWYRQTLGQGPEFLTYFQNEAQLEKSRLLSDRFSAERPKGSFSTLEIQRTEQGDSAMYLCASSPSTTMYQDTQYFGPGTRLLVL.

This chain joins TRBV7-2 and TRBJ2-1; D may correspond to TRBD1 or TRBD2 (5 bases each). Germline V CDR1 and CDR2: SGHTA, FQGNSA. V lost 1 base to trimming and J lost 6 bases, with 7 bases between them. CDR3 length: 13 amino acids. For the CDR3, the DNA is TGTGCCAGCAGCTTAGGAGGGGTCAATGAGCAGTTCTTC. This translates into CASSLGGVNEQFF.